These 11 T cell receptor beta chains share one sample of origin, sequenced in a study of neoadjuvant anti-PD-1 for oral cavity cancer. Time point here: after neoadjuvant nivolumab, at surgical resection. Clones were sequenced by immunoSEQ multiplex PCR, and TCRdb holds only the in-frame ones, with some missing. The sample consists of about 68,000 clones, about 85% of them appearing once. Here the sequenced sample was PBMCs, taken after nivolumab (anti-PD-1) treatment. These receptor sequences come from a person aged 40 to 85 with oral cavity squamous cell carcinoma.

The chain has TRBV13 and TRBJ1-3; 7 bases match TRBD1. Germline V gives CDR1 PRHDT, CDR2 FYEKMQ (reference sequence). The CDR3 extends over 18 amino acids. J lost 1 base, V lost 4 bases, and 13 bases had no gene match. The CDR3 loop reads CASSWGGDSRASGNTIYF. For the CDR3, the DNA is TGTGCCAGCAGCTGGGGAGGGGACAGCCGTGCATCTGGAAACACCATATATTTT.

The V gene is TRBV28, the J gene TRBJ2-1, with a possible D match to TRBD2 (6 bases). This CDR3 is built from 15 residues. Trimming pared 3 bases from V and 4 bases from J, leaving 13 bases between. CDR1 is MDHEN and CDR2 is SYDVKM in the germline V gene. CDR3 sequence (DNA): TGTGCCAGCAGTTTCCCGGGACTTTCGTACAATGAGCAGTTCTTC. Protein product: CASSFPGLSYNEQFF. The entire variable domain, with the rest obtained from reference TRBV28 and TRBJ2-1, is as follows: DVKVTQSSRYLVKRTGEKVFLECVQDMDHENMFWYRQDPGLGLRLIYFSYDVKMKEKGDIPEGYSVSREKKERFSLILESASTNQTSMYLCASSFPGLSYNEQFFGPGTRLTVL.

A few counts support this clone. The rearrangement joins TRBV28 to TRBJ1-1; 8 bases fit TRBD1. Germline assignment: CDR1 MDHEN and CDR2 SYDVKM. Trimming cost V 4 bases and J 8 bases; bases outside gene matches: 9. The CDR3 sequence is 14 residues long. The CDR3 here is CASSSPRTGKEAFF. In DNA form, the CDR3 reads TGTGCCAGCAGTTCCCCAAGGACAGGGAAGGAAGCTTTCTTT.

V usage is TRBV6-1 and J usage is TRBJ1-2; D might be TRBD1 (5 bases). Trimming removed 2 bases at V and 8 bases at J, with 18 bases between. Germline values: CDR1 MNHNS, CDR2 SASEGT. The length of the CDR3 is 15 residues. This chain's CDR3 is CASSEPGLELYGYTF. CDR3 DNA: TGTGCCAGCAGTGAACCGGGACTGGAACTATACGGCTACACCTTC.

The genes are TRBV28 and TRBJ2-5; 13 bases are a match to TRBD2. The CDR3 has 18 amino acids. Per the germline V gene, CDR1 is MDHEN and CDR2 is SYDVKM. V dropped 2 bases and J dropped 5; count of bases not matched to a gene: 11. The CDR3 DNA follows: TGTGCCAGCAGTTTAACGTTTGGGACTAGCGGGATAAAGGAGACCCAGTACTTC. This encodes CASSLTFGTSGIKETQYF.

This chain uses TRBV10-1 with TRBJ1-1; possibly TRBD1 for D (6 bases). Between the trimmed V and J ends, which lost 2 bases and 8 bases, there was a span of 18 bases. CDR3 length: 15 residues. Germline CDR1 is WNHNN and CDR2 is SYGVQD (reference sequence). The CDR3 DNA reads TGCGCCAGCAGTGAGAACCGTTTGGGGGCCCAGGAAGCTTTCTTT. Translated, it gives CASSENRLGAQEAFF.

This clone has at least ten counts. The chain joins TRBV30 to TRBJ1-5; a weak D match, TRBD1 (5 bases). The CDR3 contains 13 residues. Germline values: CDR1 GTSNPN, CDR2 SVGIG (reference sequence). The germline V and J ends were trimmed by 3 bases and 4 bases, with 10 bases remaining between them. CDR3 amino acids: CAWSGGRNQPQHF. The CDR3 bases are TGTGCCTGGAGCGGGGGGAGGAATCAGCCCCAGCATTTT.

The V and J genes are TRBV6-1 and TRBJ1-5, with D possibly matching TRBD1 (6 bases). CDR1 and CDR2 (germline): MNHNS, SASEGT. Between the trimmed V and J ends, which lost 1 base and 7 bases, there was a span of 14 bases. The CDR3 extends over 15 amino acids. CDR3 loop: CASSEVGGAGQPQHF. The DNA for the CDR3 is TGTGCCAGCAGTGAAGTGGGGGGGGCCGGCCAGCCCCAGCATTTT.

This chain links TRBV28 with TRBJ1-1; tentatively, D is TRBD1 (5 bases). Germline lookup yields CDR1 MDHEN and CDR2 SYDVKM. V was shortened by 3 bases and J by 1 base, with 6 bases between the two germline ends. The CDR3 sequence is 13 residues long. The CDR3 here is CASSLTENTEAFF. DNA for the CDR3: TGTGCCAGCAGTTTGACAGAGAACACTGAAGCTTTCTTT.

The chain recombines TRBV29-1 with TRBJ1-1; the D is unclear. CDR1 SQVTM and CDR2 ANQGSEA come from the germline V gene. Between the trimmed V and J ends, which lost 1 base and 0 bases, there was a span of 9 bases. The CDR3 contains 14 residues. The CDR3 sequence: CSVEATTLNTEAFF. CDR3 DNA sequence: TGCAGCGTTGAAGCTACGACACTGAACACTGAAGCTTTCTTT.

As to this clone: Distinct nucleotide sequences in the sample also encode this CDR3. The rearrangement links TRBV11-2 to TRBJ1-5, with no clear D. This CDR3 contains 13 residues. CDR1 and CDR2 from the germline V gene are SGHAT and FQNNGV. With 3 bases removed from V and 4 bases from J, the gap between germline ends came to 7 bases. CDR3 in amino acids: CASSFSENQPQHF. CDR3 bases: TGTGCCAGCAGCTTTAGTGAAAATCAGCCCCAGCATTTT.